This T cell receptor beta chain was profiled in a study of naive and memory T cell subsets. The SP2 primer and nested alpha and beta constant region primers amplified ligated cDNA in four rounds. TCRdb re-derived calls from the 5' RACE reads in MiXCR, one entry per CDR3 protein. The table has more than 60,000 distinct CDR3 sequences, roughly 8.1% seen once. The CDR3 loop spans 16 amino acids. V gave up 4 bases and J gave up 0 bases, with 16 bases separating them. Germline-derived CDR1 and CDR2 are SQVTM and ANQGSEA. An oligonucleotide containing a UMI was ligated to the 3' end of TCR cDNA. Cells were not sorted; total RNA input targeted 1 to 1000 ng.

V and J are TRBV29-1 and TRBJ2-1; D gene unclear. The source of this sequence is a female donor in good health. This chain's CDR3 is CSVGGSTMSSYNEQFF. CDR3 nucleotide sequence: TGCAGCGTTGGCGGCAGTACCATGAGCTCCTACAATGAGCAGTTCTTC.